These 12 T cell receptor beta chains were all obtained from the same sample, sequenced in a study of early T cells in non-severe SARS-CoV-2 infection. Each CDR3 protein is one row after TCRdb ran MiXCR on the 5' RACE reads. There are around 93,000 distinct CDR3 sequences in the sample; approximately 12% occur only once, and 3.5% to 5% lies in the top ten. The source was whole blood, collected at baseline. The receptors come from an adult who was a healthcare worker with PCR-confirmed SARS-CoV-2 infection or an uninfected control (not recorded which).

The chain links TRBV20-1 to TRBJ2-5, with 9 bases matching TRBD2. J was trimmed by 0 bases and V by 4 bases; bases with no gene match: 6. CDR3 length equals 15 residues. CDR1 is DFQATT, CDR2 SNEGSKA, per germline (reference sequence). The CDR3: CSAKHSGGNQETQYF. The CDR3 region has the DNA TGCAGTGCTAAGCATAGCGGGGGAAACCAAGAGACCCAGTACTTC.

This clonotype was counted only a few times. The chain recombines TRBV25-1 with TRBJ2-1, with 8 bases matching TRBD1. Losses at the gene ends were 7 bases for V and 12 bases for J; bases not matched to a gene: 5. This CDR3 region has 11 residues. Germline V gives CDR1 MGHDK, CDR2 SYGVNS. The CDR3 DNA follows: TGTGCCAGCACGCGGACAGGGCGGCAGTTCTTC. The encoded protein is CASTRTGRQFF.

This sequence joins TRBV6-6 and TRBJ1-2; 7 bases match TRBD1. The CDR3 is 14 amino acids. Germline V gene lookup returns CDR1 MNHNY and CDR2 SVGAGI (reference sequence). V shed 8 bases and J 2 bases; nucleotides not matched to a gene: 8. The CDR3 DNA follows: TGTGCCAGCCGGAAAGACAGGGACAACTATGGCTACACCTTC. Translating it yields CASRKDRDNYGYTF.

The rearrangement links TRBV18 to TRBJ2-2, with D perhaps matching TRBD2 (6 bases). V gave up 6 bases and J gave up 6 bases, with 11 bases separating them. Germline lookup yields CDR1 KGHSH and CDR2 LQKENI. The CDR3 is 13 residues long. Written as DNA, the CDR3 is TGTGCCAGCTCCGGAGGGGACCCCGGGGAGCTGTTTTTT. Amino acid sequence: CASSGGDPGELFF.

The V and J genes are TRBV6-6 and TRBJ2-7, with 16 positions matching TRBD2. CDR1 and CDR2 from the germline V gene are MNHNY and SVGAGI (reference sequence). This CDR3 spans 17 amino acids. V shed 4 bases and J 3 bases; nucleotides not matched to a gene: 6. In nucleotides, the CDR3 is TGTGCCAGCAGTTCCGTGGGACTAGCGGGAGGGTACTACGAGCAGTACTTC. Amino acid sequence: CASSSVGLAGGYYEQYF.

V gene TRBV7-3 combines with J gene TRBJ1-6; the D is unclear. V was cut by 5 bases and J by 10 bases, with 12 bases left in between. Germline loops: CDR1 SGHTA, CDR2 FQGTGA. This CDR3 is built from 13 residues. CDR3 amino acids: CASSLERESPLHF. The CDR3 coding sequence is TGTGCCAGCAGCCTGGAACGGGAGTCACCCCTCCACTTT. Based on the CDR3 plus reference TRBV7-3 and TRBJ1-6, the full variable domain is GAGVSQTPSNKVTEKGKYVELRCDPISGHTALYWYRQSLGQGPEFLIYFQGTGAADDSGLPNDRFFAVRPEGSVSTLKIQRTERGDSAVYLCASSLERESPLHFGNGTRLTVT.

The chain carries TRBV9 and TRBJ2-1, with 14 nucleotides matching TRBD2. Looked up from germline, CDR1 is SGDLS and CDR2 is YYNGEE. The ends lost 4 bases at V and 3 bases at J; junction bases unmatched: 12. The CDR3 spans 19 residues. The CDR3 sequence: CASSQGTSGGPSGYNEQFF. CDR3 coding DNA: TGTGCCAGCAGCCAGGGGACTAGCGGGGGCCCGAGCGGCTACAATGAGCAGTTCTTC.

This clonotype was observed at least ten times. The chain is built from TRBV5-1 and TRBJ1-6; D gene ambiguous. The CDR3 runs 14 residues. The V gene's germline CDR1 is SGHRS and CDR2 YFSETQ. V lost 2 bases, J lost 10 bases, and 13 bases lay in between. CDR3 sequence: CASSFKPGNSPLHF. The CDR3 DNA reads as TGCGCCAGCAGCTTTAAGCCCGGCAACTCACCCCTCCACTTT.

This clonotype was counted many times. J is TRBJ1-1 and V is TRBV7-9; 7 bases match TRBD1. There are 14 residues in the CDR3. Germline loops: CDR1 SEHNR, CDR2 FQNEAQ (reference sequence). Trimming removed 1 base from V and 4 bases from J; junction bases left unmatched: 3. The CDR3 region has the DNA TGTGCCAGCAGCTTAGAGACAGGGCCCACTGAAGCTTTCTTT. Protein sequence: CASSLETGPTEAFF.

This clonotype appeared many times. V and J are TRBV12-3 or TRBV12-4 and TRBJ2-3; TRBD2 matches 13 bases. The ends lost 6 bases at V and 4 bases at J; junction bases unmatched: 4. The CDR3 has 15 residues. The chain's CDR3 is CASSPTSGRPDTQYF. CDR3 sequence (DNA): TGTGCCAGCAGCCCGACTAGCGGGAGGCCAGATACGCAGTATTTT.

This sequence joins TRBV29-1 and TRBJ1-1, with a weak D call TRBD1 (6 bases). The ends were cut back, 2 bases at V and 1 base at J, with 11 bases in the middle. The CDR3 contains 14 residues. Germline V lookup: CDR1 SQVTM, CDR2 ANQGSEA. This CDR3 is CSVESRTENTEAFF. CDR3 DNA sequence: TGCAGCGTTGAATCTCGGACAGAGAACACTGAAGCTTTCTTT.

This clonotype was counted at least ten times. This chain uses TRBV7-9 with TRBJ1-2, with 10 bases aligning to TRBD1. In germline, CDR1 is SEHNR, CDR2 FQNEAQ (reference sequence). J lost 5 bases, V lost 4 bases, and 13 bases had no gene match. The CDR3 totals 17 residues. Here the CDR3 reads CASSSEMDRGFGYGYTF. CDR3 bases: TGTGCCAGCAGCTCGGAGATGGACAGGGGGTTTGGATATGGCTACACCTTC.